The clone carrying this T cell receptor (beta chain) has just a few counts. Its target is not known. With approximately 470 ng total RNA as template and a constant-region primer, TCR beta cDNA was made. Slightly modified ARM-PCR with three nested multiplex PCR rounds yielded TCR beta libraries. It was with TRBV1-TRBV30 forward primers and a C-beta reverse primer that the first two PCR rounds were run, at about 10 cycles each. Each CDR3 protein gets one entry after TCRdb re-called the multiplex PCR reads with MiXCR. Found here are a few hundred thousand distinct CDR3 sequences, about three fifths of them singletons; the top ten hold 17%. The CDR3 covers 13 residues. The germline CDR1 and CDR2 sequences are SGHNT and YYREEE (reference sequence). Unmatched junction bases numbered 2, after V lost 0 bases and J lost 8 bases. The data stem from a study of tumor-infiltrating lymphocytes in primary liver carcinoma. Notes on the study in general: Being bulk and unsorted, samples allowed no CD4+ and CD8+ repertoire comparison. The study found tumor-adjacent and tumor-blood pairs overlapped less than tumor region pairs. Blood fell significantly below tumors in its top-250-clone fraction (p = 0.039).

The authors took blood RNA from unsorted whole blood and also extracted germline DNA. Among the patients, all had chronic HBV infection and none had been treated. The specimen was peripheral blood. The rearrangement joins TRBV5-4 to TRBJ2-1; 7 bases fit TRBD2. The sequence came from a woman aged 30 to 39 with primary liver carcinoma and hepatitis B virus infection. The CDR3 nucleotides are TGTGCCAGCAGCTTGGGCGGGAGCTATGAGCAGTTCTTC. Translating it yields CASSLGGSYEQFF.